These T cell receptor beta chains were read from a single sample in a study of blood T cell repertoires in COVID-19. Using immunoSEQ multiplex PCR, the repertoire was profiled, and TCRdb retains in-frame clones only, with some absent. Altogether approximately 250,000 clones are present, over 80% being singletons, with the ten largest covering around 6.8%. The sequenced material came from peripheral blood. The receptors come from a woman aged 60-75 years with active or convalescent COVID-19. CDR3s include the opening cysteine and the closing phenylalanine or tryptophan. The order of the fields is J gene, D gene, V gene, clone size, CDR3 DNA, CDR3 protein. A D gene is named only where the DNA matches it firmly. Clone size, where shown, is once, few, many, or a class for clones that have expanded.

TRBJ2-7,-,TRBV5-4,once,TGTGCCAGCAGCTTGGCCGCTGGACACTCCGGCGAGCAGTACTTC,CASSLAAGHSGEQYF
TRBJ2-7,TRBD2,TRBV6-6,-,TGTGCCAGCAGTCTCGGGTGGGGGGGAATCTACGAGCAGTACTTC,CASSLGWGGIYEQYF
TRBJ1-5,TRBD1,TRBV2,-,TGTGCCAGCACTCAGGACAGGGATAGCAATCAGCCCCAGCATTTT,CASTQDRDSNQPQHF
TRBJ2-3,TRBD2,TRBV10-3,-,TGTGCCATCAGTGGTGGACTAGTCACAGATACGCAGTATTTT,CAISGGLVTDTQYF
TRBJ1-1,TRBD1,TRBV19,once,TGTGCCAGTAGTACGGGACAGGGCATGAACACTGAAGCTTTCTTT,CASSTGQGMNTEAFF
TRBJ2-1,TRBD2,TRBV20-1,-,TGCAGTGCTAGTCGGGAGGGCTCCTACAATGAGCAGTTCTTC,CSASREGSYNEQFF
TRBJ2-1,TRBD2,TRBV11-2,-,TGTGCCAGCAGCTTAGGGGCTAGCGGGAGAAGTAATGAGCAGTTCTTC,CASSLGASGRSNEQFF
TRBJ2-7,TRBD1,TRBV4-2,-,TGTGCCAGCAGCCGCGGACAGGGGGGGACCTACGAGCAGTACTTC,CASSRGQGGTYEQYF
TRBJ2-5,TRBD2,TRBV3-1/TRBV3-2,-,TGTGCCAGCAGCCGCCAGGGACTACGGGTGGAGACCCAGTACTTC,CASSRQGLRVETQYF
TRBJ2-1,TRBD1,TRBV5-1,-,TGCGCCAGCAGCTTGGACAGGGGTAATGAGCAGTTCTTC,CASSLDRGNEQFF
TRBJ1-4,-,TRBV28,-,TGTGCCAGCAGTACGGACATTTTAGTAGCAACTAATGAAAAACTGTTTTTT,CASSTDILVATNEKLFF
TRBJ1-2,-,TRBV2,-,TGTGCCAGCAGTGGCACAGGCCGGAGAGTAGGCTACACCTTC,CASSGTGRRVGYTF
TRBJ2-7,-,TRBV25-1,-,TGTGCCAGCAGCCAGGGTGGCACCCGTTACGAGCAGTACTTC,CASSQGGTRYEQYF
TRBJ2-6,-,TRBV5-1,-,TGCGCCAGCAGAAGGACACCCTTGCTCCTGACTTTC,CASRRTPLLLTF
TRBJ1-1,-,TRBV30,-,TGTGCCTGGAGTTACATGACTGAAGCTTTCTTT,CAWSYMTEAFF
TRBJ1-2,-,TRBV5-4,-,TGTGCCAGCAGCTCTTCTACAGGGAGAGGGATCTATGGCTACACCTTC,CASSSSTGRGIYGYTF
TRBJ1-2,-,TRBV12-3/TRBV12-4,-,TGTGCCAGCACGAGGGTGGGGAACTATGGCTACACCTTC,CASTRVGNYGYTF
TRBJ2-7,TRBD2,TRBV30,-,TGTGCCTGGATTCGGGCGGGAGGCCGATCAACCTACGAGCAGTACTTC,CAWIRAGGRSTYEQYF
TRBJ1-5,-,TRBV7-6,-,TGTGCCAGCAGCTTAGGAGTGGGGCCCCAACAGCCCCAGCATTTT,CASSLGVGPQQPQHF
TRBJ2-3,TRBD2,TRBV5-1,-,TGCGCCAGCAGCTTAAGAACAGGCCTAGCGGTCCTAACTAGCACAGATACGCAGTATTTT,CASSLRTGLAVLTSTDTQYF
TRBJ2-2,-,TRBV6-5,-,TGTGCCAGCAGTTACTCTACAGGGTTGGACACCGGGGAGCTGTTTTTT,CASSYSTGLDTGELFF
TRBJ2-1,TRBD2,TRBV3-1/TRBV3-2,-,TGTGCCAGCAGCCAAGTGGCGGGAGGGCCGGATGAGCAGTTCTTC,CASSQVAGGPDEQFF
TRBJ2-1,TRBD1,TRBV12-3/TRBV12-4,-,TGTGCCAGCAGAAGGGGGCGGGATGAGCAGTTCTTC,CASRRGRDEQFF
TRBJ1-2,-,TRBV20-1,few,TGCAGTGCTAGACAGGGCTATGGCTACACCTTC,CSARQGYGYTF
TRBJ1-2,-,TRBV19,-,TGTGCCAGTAGTAAGGCCGACACCGCCTCTGGGTATGGCTACACCTTC,CASSKADTASGYGYTF
TRBJ2-3,TRBD1,TRBV4-1,-,TGCGCCAGCAGCCCAGGGACAGGGGAGGCAGATACGCAGTATTTT,CASSPGTGEADTQYF
TRBJ2-3,TRBD2,TRBV18,-,TGTGCCAGCTCACTGCCGGGACTAGGGACAGATACGCAGTATTTT,CASSLPGLGTDTQYF
TRBJ2-2,TRBD2,TRBV27,-,TGTGCCAGCAGTTTATCGCTGGCTAGCGGGACCTACACCGGGGAGCTGTTTTTT,CASSLSLASGTYTGELFF
TRBJ2-5,-,TRBV29-1,-,TGCAGCGTTGAAGGGCAGGGGTACGAGACCCAGTACTTC,CSVEGQGYETQYF
TRBJ1-1,-,TRBV5-1,-,TGCGCCAGCGGCTTAAGCAGGGCCATGAACACTGAAGCTTTCTTT,CASGLSRAMNTEAFF
TRBJ1-2,TRBD1,TRBV19,-,TGTGCCAGTAGTAAGACAGGGTACATCTATGGCTACACCTTC,CASSKTGYIYGYTF
TRBJ1-3,TRBD1,TRBV6-2/TRBV6-3,-,TGTGCCAGCAGCCGACGAGAGCCATCCGGGACAGGGGTCCTTGGCGCTGGAAACACCATATATTTT,CASSRREPSGTGVLGAGNTIYF
TRBJ1-2,-,TRBV7-9,-,TGTGCCAGCAGCTCCCCGTTGATGGGGGCGCGGGATGGCTACACCTTC,CASSSPLMGARDGYTF
TRBJ2-5,-,TRBV15,-,TGTGCCACCAGCAGGGACACGCAAGAGACCCAGTACTTC,CATSRDTQETQYF
TRBJ2-6,-,TRBV5-5,-,TGTGCCAGCAGCTCGCGATCGGGGACTGGGGCCAACGTCCTGACTTTC,CASSSRSGTGANVLTF
TRBJ2-1,TRBD2,TRBV18,-,TGTGCCAGCTCAATAGCGGGAGGGAATGAGCAGTTCTTC,CASSIAGGNEQFF
TRBJ2-1,TRBD2,TRBV6-6,-,TGTGCCAGCAGTAGGGTGACTAGCGGGAGAAAGATTGAGCAGTTCTTC,CASSRVTSGRKIEQFF
TRBJ2-1,TRBD2,TRBV11-2,-,TGTGCCAGCAGCTTAGTGACTAGCGGGGGGTACAATGAGCAGTTCTTC,CASSLVTSGGYNEQFF
TRBJ2-2,TRBD2,TRBV5-1,-,TGCGCCAGCAGCTTGGACGGGAGGACAACCGGGGAGCTGTTTTTT,CASSLDGRTTGELFF
TRBJ2-5,-,TRBV12-3/TRBV12-4,-,TGTGCCAGCAGTTTGGTTGGCGGAGAGACCCAGTACTTC,CASSLVGGETQYF
TRBJ2-7,TRBD1,TRBV2,-,TGTGCCAGCAATCCCGGGACAGGGGTCCCAGGGACCTATGCCACCTACGAGCAGTACTTC,CASNPGTGVPGTYATYEQYF
TRBJ2-3,TRBD2,TRBV5-1,-,TGCGCCAGCAGCTTGGCTTCACTAGCGGGAGGGCAGACAGATACGCAGTATTTT,CASSLASLAGGQTDTQYF
TRBJ1-1,-,TRBV6-6,-,TGTGCCAGCAGATTTCGGGACACTGAAGCTTTCTTT,CASRFRDTEAFF
TRBJ2-1,TRBD2,TRBV5-4,-,TGTGCCAGCAGCTCTCCGGGACTAGCTAACCCCCTTAAACGGAGGCATGAGCAGTTCTTC,CASSSPGLANPLKRRHEQFF
TRBJ2-5,TRBD1,TRBV7-2,-,TGTGCCAGCAGCTCGCCGGGACAGGGAGGAGAGACCCAGTACTTC,CASSSPGQGGETQYF
TRBJ2-1,-,TRBV10-3,few,TGTGCCATCAGTGACAGGGTCAATGAGCAGTTCTTC,CAISDRVNEQFF
TRBJ1-1,-,TRBV9,once,TGTGCCAGCAGCGTATATTCAGGGGTGGCTTTCTTT,CASSVYSGVAFF
TRBJ1-5,TRBD1,TRBV5-1,-,TGCGCCAGCAGCTCGGACAGGGGTCAGCCCCAGCATTTT,CASSSDRGQPQHF
TRBJ1-2,TRBD1,TRBV7-9,-,TGTGCCAGCAGCTTGGGACAGGGGGATCATGGCTACACCTTC,CASSLGQGDHGYTF
TRBJ1-6,TRBD1,TRBV3-1/TRBV3-2,once,TGTGCCAGCAGCACCGACAGGGGGGAAAATTCACCCCTCCACTTT,CASSTDRGENSPLHF
TRBJ2-3,TRBD2,TRBV13,-,TGTGCCAGCAGCCGCCTGACTAGCGGACCAGATACGCAGTATTTT,CASSRLTSGPDTQYF
TRBJ1-6,TRBD1,TRBV5-1,-,TGCGCCAGCAGCCCTTCTAACAGGGGTGGTAATTCACCCCTCCACTTT,CASSPSNRGGNSPLHF
TRBJ1-1,-,TRBV5-1,-,TGCGCCAGCAGCTTGGCCAGCGGGGGCCGGAGCGCTGAAGCTTTCTTT,CASSLASGGRSAEAFF